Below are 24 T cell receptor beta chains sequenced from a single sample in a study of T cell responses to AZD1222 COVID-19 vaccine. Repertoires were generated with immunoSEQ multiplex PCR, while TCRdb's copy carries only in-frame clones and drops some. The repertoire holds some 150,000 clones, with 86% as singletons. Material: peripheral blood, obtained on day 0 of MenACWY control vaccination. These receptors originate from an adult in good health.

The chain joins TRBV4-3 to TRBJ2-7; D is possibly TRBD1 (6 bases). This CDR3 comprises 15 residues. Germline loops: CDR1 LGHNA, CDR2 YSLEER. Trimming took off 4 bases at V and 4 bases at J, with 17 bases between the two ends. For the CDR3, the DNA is TGCGCCAGCAGCCGCAATTCCGGGACACAATACGAGCAGTACTTC. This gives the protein CASSRNSGTQYEQYF.

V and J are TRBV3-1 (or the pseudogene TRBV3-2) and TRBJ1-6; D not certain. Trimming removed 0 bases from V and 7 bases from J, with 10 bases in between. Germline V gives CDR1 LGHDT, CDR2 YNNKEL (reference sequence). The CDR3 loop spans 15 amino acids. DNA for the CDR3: TGTGCCAGCAGCCAAGATCATGTTAGGAATTCACCCCTCCACTTT. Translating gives CASSQDHVRNSPLHF.

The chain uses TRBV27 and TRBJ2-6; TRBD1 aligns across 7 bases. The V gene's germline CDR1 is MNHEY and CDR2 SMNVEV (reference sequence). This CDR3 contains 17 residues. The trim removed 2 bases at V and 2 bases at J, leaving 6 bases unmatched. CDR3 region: CASSLKGQDPGANVLTF. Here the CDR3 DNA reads TGTGCCAGCAGTTTAAAAGGACAGGATCCTGGGGCCAACGTCCTGACTTTC.

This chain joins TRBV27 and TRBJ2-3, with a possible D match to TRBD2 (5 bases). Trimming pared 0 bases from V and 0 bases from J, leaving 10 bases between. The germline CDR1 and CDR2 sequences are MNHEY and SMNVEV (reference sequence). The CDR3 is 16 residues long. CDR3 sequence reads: CASSLSAVTSTDTQYF. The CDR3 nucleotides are TGTGCCAGCAGTTTATCAGCGGTGACTAGCACAGATACGCAGTATTTT.

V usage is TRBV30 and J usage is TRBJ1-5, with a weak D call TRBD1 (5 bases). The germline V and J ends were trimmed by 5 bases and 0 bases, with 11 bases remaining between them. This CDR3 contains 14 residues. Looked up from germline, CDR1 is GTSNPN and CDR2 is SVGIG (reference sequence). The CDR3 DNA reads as TGTGCCTGGGCCCGGGGGGATAGCAATCAGCCCCAGCATTTT. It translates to CAWARGDSNQPQHF.

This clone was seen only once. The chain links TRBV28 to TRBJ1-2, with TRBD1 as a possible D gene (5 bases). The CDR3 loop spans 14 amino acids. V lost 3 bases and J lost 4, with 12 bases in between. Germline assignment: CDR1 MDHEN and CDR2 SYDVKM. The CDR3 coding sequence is TGTGCCAGCAGTTTGGCGGGGGATTCCTATGGCTACACCTTC. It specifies CASSLAGDSYGYTF.

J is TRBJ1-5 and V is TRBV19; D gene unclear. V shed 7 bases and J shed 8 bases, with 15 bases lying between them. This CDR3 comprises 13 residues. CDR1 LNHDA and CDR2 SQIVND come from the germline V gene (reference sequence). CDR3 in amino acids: CASTPSPPEPQHF. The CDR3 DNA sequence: TGTGCCAGTACCCCGTCGCCTCCCGAGCCCCAGCATTTT.

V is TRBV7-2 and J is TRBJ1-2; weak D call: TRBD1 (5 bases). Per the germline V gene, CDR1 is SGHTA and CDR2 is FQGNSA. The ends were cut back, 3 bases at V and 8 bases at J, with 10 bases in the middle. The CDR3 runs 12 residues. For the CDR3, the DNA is TGTGCCAGCAGCTTCTACCAGGGAGGCTACACCTTC. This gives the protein CASSFYQGGYTF.

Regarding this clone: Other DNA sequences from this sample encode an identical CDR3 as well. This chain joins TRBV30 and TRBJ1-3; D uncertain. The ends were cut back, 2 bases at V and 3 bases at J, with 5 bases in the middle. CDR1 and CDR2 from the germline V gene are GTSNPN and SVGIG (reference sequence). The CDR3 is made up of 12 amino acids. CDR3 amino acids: CAWSSSGNTIYF. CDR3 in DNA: TGTGCCTGGAGTTCGAGTGGAAACACCATATATTTT.

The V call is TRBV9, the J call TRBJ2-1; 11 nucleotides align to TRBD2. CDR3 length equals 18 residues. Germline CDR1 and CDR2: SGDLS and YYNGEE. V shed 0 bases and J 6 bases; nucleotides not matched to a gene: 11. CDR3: CASSVDPSGGLLANEQFF. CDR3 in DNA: TGTGCCAGCAGCGTAGACCCTAGCGGGGGGCTACTAGCCAATGAGCAGTTCTTC.

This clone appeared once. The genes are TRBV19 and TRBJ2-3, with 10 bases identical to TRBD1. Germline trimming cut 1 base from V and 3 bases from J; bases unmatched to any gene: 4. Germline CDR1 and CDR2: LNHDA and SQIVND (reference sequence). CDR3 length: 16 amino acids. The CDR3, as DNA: TGTGCCAGTAGTATAGGACAGGGGGCTGGGACAGATACGCAGTATTTT. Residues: CASSIGQGAGTDTQYF. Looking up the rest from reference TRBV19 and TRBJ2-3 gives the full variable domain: DGGITQSPKYLFRKEGQNVTLSCEQNLNHDAMYWYRQDPGQGLRLIYYSQIVNDFQKGDIAEGYSVSREKKESFPLTVTSAQKNPTAFYLCASSIGQGAGTDTQYFGPGTRLTVL.

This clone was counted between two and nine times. CDR3 nucleotide sequence: TGTGCCAGCAGCAAAATCCCGTACGAGCAGTACTTC. It yields the protein CASSKIPYEQYF. V gene TRBV21-1 combines with J gene TRBJ2-7; the D segment call TRBD2 is taken from the table without a DNA check. TRBV21-1 is flagged as a pseudogene. The CDR3 has 12 amino acids.

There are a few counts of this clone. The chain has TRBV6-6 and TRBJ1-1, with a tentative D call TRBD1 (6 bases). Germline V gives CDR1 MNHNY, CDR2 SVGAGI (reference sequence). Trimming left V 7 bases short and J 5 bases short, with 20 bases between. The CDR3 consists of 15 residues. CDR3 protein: CASITGGLLGTEAFF. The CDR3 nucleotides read TGTGCCAGCATCACGGGGGGCCTGTTGGGTACTGAAGCTTTCTTT.

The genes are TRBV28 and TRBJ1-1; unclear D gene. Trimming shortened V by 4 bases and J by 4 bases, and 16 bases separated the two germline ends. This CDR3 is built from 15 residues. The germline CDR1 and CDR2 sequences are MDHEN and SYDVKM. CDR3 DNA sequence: TGTGCCAGCAGTTCCGACCCCGTCGCGTCCACTGAAGCTTTCTTT. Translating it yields CASSSDPVASTEAFF.

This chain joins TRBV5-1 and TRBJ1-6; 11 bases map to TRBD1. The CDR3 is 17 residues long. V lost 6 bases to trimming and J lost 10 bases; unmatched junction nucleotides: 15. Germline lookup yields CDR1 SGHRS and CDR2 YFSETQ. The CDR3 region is CASTSGGSGTGGSPLHF. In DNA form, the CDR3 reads TGCGCCAGCACCTCAGGGGGATCCGGGACAGGGGGATCACCCCTCCACTTT.

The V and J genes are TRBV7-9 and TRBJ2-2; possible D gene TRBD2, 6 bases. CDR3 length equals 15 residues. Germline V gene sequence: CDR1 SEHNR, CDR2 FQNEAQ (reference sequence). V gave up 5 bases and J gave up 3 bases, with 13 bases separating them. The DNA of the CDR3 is TGTGCCAGCAGCCCCTCCGGGGGACACACCGGGGAGCTGTTTTTT. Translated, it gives CASSPSGGHTGELFF.

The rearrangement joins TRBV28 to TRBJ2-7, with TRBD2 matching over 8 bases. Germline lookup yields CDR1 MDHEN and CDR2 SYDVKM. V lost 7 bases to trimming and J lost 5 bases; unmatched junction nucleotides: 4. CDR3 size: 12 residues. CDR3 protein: CASTGTSNEQYV. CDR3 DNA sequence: TGTGCCAGCACCGGGACTAGTAACGAGCAGTACGTC.

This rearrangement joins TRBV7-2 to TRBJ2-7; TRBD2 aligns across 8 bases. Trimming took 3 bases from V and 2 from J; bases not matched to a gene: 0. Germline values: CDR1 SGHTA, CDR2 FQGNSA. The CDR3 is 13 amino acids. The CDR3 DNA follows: TGTGCCAGCAGCTTGGGACTAGCCTACGAGCAGTACTTC. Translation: CASSLGLAYEQYF.

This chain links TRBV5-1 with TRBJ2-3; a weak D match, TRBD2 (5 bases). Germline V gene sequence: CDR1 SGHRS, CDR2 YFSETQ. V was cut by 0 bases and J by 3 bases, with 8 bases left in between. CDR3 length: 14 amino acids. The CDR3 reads CASSLGERTDTQYF. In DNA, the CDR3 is TGCGCCAGCAGCTTGGGGGAGAGGACAGATACGCAGTATTTT.

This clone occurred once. Written as DNA, the CDR3 is TGCGCCAGCAGCCATGTACAGGGGGCAAGTCAGCCCCAGCATTTT. Protein: CASSHVQGASQPQHF. The chain has TRBV4-1 and TRBJ1-5, with 9 positions matching TRBD1. With 3 bases clipped from V and 6 bases from J, the junction kept 6 bases outside the gene matches. Germline CDR1 is MGHRA and CDR2 is YSYEKL. This CDR3 comprises 15 residues.

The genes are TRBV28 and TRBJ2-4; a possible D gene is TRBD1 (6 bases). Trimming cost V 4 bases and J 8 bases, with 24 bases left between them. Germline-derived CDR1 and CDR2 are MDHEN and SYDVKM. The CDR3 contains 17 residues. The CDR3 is CASSYGTWMNDGDIQYF. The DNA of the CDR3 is TGTGCCAGCAGTTACGGGACATGGATGAATGATGGGGACATTCAGTACTTC.

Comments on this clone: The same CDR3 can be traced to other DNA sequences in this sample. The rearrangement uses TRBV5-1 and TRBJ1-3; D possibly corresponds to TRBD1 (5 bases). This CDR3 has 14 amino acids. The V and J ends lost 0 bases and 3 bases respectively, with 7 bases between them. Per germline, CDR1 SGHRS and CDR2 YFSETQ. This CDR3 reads CASSLAGYGNTIYF. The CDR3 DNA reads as TGCGCCAGCAGCTTGGCAGGGTATGGAAACACCATATATTTT.

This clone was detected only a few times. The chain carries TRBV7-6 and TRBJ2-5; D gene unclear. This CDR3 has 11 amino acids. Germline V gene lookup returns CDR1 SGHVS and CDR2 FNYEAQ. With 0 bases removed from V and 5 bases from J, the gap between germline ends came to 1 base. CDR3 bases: TGTGCCAGCAGCTTAGCTGAGACCCAGTACTTC. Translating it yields CASSLAETQYF.

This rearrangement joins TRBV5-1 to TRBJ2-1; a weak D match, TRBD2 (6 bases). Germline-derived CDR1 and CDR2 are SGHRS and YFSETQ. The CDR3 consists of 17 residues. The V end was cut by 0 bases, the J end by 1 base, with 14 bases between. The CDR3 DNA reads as TGCGCCAGCAGCTTGGACGGGAGTGGGGTATCCTACAATGAGCAGTTCTTC. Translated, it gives CASSLDGSGVSYNEQFF.